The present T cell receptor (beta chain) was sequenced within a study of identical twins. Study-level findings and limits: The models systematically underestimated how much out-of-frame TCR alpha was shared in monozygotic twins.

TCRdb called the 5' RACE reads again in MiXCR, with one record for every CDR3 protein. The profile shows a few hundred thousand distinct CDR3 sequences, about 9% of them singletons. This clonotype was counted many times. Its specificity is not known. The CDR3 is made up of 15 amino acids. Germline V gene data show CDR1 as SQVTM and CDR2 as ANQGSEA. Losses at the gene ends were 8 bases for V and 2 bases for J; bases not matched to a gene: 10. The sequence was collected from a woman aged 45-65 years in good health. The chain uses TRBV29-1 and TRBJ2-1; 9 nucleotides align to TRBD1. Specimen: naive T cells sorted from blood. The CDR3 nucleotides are TGCAGCTCGCCGGGACAGGGAAACCCCTACAATGAGCAGTTCTTC. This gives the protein CSSPGQGNPYNEQFF.